This TCR beta chain derives from a study of T cell clones after liver transplantation. Across the whole study: Blood was drawn pre-transplant, before withdrawal, and after full or failed withdrawal.

The J segment lost 0 bases and the V segment lost 9 bases, leaving 1 base of the junction unmatched. This CDR3 comprises 13 residues. The germline V gene encodes CDR1 WNHNN and CDR2 SYGVQD (reference sequence). Assay: immunoSEQ multiplex PCR; the TCRdb copy retains only in-frame clones and omits some. The sample has approximately 100,000 clones; around 83% are singletons. This clone has just a few counts. This chain connects TRBV10-1 to TRBJ2-2; 7 bases are shared with TRBD1. The sequence was obtained from a human donor who received a liver transplant. The specimen was CD4+ T cells from blood, collected before liver transplant. As DNA, the CDR3 is TGCGCCAGGGGGACAGCGAACACCGGGGAGCTGTTTTTT. Translation gives CARGTANTGELFF.